This T cell receptor (beta chain) was recovered during a study of T cells in Graves' hyperthyroidism and ophthalmopathy. Looking at the study overall: At the time of initial diagnosis and before any treatment, peripheral blood was collected. General observations from the study: Ophthalmopathy was model-predicted a median around 6.7 months pre-onset. Ophthalmopathy cases were set apart from stable hyperthyroidism by a 13 V-J model.

Template material for amplifying TCR beta CDR3 regions consisted of RNA transcripts. First-round RT-PCR targeting the TCR CDR3 was performed with the HTBI primer set. Each CDR3 protein gets one entry after TCRdb re-called the multiplex PCR reads with MiXCR. The sample records nearly 600,000 distinct CDR3 sequences, over 12% being singletons. This clonotype appeared a few times. What it recognizes is unknown. V shed 2 bases and J 6 bases; nucleotides not matched to a gene: 7. Germline V gene data show CDR1 as KGHSH and CDR2 as LQKENI. This CDR3 region has 17 residues. The sequencing input was blood. The clonotype was recovered from a woman between 18 and 30 years old with Graves' ophthalmopathy. This rearrangement joins TRBV18 to TRBJ2-3, with 14 bases aligning to TRBD2. CDR3 nucleotide sequence: TGTGCCAGCTCACCATGGCTGGGACTAGCGGGAGAGGATACGCAGTATTTT. This codes for CASSPWLGLAGEDTQYF. Full variable domain (missing parts from reference TRBV18 and TRBJ2-3): NAGVMQNPRHLVRRRGQEARLRCSPMKGHSHVYWYRQLPEEGLKFMVYLQKENIIDESGMPKERFSAEFPKEGPSILRIQQVVRGDSAAYFCASSPWLGLAGEDTQYFGPGTRLTVL.